This T cell receptor beta chain is from a study of T cells and Merkel cell carcinoma outcomes. General study points: In Merkel cell carcinoma, repertoire and T-cell density reportedly predicted outcomes.

Comment on this clone: The target antigen is unknown.

Trimming shortened V by 5 bases and J by 0 bases, and 9 bases separated the two germline ends. This CDR3 has 14 residues. The germline V gene encodes CDR1 SGHKS and CDR2 YYEKEE (reference sequence). The method was immunoSEQ multiplex PCR; TCRdb's version includes in-frame clones alone and lacks a portion of them. The repertoire holds 15,000 to 25,000 clones, over 75% seen once, with approximately 3.1% in the top ten. This sequence was found in a human donor with Merkel cell carcinoma. The specimen sequenced was tumor tissue from Merkel cell carcinoma. The J gene is TRBJ2-1, the V gene TRBV5-5; possibly TRBD2 for D (5 bases). CDR3 DNA: TGTGCCAGCAGTGGTGGGAGCTCCTACAATGAGCAGTTCTTC. Its protein is CASSGGSSYNEQFF.